The source of this T cell receptor (beta chain) is a study of early T cells in non-severe SARS-CoV-2 infection. Whole-study context: Sequencing of bulk RNA from unsorted whole blood was done, without chain pairing.

Tagging with unique molecular identifiers was applied to individual cDNA molecules. One entry per CDR3 protein, called by TCRdb with MiXCR from the 5' RACE reads. The sample lists fewer than 100,000 distinct CDR3 sequences, approximately 13% seen once, with over 2% in the top ten. Germline V gene sequence: CDR1 MGHRA, CDR2 YSYEKL. Trimming stripped 3 bases from V and 5 bases from J, with 14 bases between. CDR3 length: 15 residues. Sequenced sample: whole blood. The rearrangement uses TRBV4-1 and TRBJ1-5; a weak D match, TRBD1 (6 bases). This TCR was recovered from an adult who was a healthcare worker with PCR-confirmed SARS-CoV-2 infection or an uninfected control (not recorded which). This chain's CDR3 is CASSQLTGSYQPQHF. The CDR3 DNA is TGCGCCAGCAGCCAGTTGACAGGCTCATATCAGCCCCAGCATTTT.